The sequence of this TCR beta chain was determined in a study of tumor-infiltrating lymphocytes in primary liver carcinoma. There are many counts of this clonotype. TCR beta cDNA came from about 0.55 ug total RNA, primed with a constant-region primer. Slightly modified ARM-PCR served as the procedure for the TCR beta libraries. These libraries came from three rounds of nested multiplex PCR. TCRdb re-analysed the multiplex PCR reads in MiXCR, keeping a single row per CDR3 protein. The sample contains 60,000 or so distinct CDR3 sequences, about two thirds of which appear only once. Co-extracting RNA and DNA was done with roughly 17-31 mg of unsorted bulk tissue as input. The patients lived with chronic HBV infection and had not yet received any treatment. The source material was liver tumor tissue from sampling region 2. This sample's subset: tumor region T2, inferior pole. The sequence derives from a middle-aged man with primary liver carcinoma and hepatitis B virus infection.

The CDR3 nucleotides are TGCGCCAGCAGCCAAGTAGCCGGGACAGCCTATGGCTACACCTTC. Its translation is CASSQVAGTAYGYTF. The gene calls are TRBV4-3 and TRBJ1-2; 7 positions agree with TRBD1. V trimming: 1 base; J trimming: 4 bases; junction bases outside the gene matches: 6. Germline CDR1 is LGHNA and CDR2 is YSLEER. The CDR3 extends over 15 amino acids.